A selection of T cell receptor beta chains follows, all from one sample in a study of blood T cell repertoires in COVID-19. Sequencing used immunoSEQ multiplex PCR; TCRdb keeps in-frame clones, though not all of them. The table records some 350,000 clones, about 90% of them present only once. The specimen was PBMCs or T cells enriched from blood (not recorded which). These receptors were obtained from a woman between 25 and 40 years old who had recovered from COVID-19. Both conserved end residues are part of each CDR3. A D gene is named only where the DNA matches it firmly. A row's size may be missing; if present it is once, few, many or a size class.

TRBJ2-2 . TRBD2 TRBV18 TGTGCCAGCTCACCATCGGGCAGCGGGGGGAACACCGGGGAGCTGTTTTTT CASSPSGSGGNTGELFF
TRBJ2-2 . TRBD2 TRBV5-1 TGCGCCGGTCGGACAGCGGGAGGCACCGGGGAGCTGTTTTTT CAGRTAGGTGELFF
TRBJ2-2 . TRBD1 TRBV9 TGTGCCAGCAGCTTAGACCAGGGGGCTTACACCGGGGAGCTGTTTTTT CASSLDQGAYTGELFF
TRBJ2-7 . . TRBV10-3 TGTGCCATCAGTGAAGGTCTAGCATCCTACGAGCAGTACTTC CAISEGLASYEQYF
TRBJ2-1 . TRBD2 TRBV29-1 TGCAGCGCCGGGACTAGCGGCTACAATGAGCAGTTCTTC CSAGTSGYNEQFF
TRBJ1-2 few TRBD1 TRBV19 TGTGCCAGTAGTCCCGGGACAGGGGCGGACTATGGCTACACCTTC CASSPGTGADYGYTF
TRBJ2-1 few TRBD1 TRBV4-1 TGCGCCAGCAGCCTAGGACAGGGGGCGGAAGAGCAGTTCTTC CASSLGQGAEEQFF
TRBJ1-1 few . TRBV5-1 TGCGCCAGCAGCTTGTCCGCGCAGGGTGCGGCTTTCTTT CASSLSAQGAAFF
TRBJ1-2 . . TRBV13 TGTGCCAGCAGCCGCGGGACGCCGAGGGTGGGCTACACCTTC CASSRGTPRVGYTF
TRBJ1-1 . TRBD1 TRBV5-1 TGCGCCAGCAGCTCAACAGGGGCCCCGGCTTTCTTT CASSSTGAPAFF
TRBJ1-4 . . TRBV15 TGTGCCACCAGCAGAGATTTCGGTGCAACTAATGAAAAACTGTTTTTT CATSRDFGATNEKLFF
TRBJ1-6 once . TRBV7-6 TGTGCCAGCAGCCAGGACGCGGGCTCCTATAATTCACCCCTCCACTTT CASSQDAGSYNSPLHF
TRBJ2-5 . TRBD1 TRBV4-1 TGCGCCAGCAGCCAGACCGGGACAGGGGCCCAGTACTTC CASSQTGTGAQYF
TRBJ1-4 . . TRBV6-5 TGTGCCAGCAGTTACTCCGGGGGATTACAGGAAAAACTGTTTTTT CASSYSGGLQEKLFF
TRBJ1-2 . . TRBV5-1 TGCGCCAGCAGCTCCCGACAGGCTCTAGGTGGCTACACCTTC CASSSRQALGGYTF
TRBJ1-1 . . TRBV11-2 TGTGCCAGCAGCTTACTCGTCGCAGGGTCTGAAGCTTTCTTT CASSLLVAGSEAFF
TRBJ1-1 . . TRBV6-5 TGTGCCAGCAGTTATCAGGGTGTGTACAACACTGAAGCTTTCTTT CASSYQGVYNTEAFF
TRBJ2-7 once . TRBV5-1 TGCGCCAGCAGCCCGGAGAGCTATTCCTACGAGCAGTACTTC CASSPESYSYEQYF
TRBJ1-2 . TRBD1 TRBV2 TGTGCCAGCAGTCCAGGGGGCGGTTACCTTAACTATGGCTACACCTTC CASSPGGGYLNYGYTF
TRBJ1-2 . TRBD1 TRBV27 TGTGCCAGCACCCCACAGGGGGGTATTGGCTACACCTTC CASTPQGGIGYTF
TRBJ2-7 . TRBD2 TRBV27 TGTGCCAGCAGTTTTCGACTAGCGTCCTACGAGCAGTACTTC CASSFRLASYEQYF
TRBJ2-2 . TRBD1 TRBV7-2 TGTGCCAGCAGCGCCCATGACAGGGGGAACACCGGGGAGCTGTTTTTT CASSAHDRGNTGELFF
TRBJ1-4 . . TRBV27 TGTGCCAGCAGTTTACGGCACAGACCTAATGAAAAACTGTTTTTT CASSLRHRPNEKLFF
TRBJ1-1 . . TRBV27 TGTGCCAGCCTTCCCAAGGCGGGGGGAAGGGACACTGAAGCTTTCTTT CASLPKAGGRDTEAFF
TRBJ1-1 . . TRBV11-1 TGTGCCAGCAGCTTAGCGCGGGTTGGCACTGAAGCTTTCTTT CASSLARVGTEAFF
TRBJ2-3 . TRBD1 TRBV28 TGTGCCATCTCCCTTGGGACAGGGGCAGATACGCAGTATTTT CAISLGTGADTQYF
TRBJ1-4 . TRBD1 TRBV2 TGTGCCAGCAGCCAACAGGGGCTCCTTGAAAAACTGTTTTTT CASSQQGLLEKLFF
TRBJ2-3 . TRBD2 TRBV9 TGTGCCAGCAGCGTTAGCGGGCGGGGAAGCACAGATACGCAGTATTTT CASSVSGRGSTDTQYF
TRBJ2-1 . . TRBV7-6 TGTGCCAGCAGCTTAGCTCGGCCGGGTGTCGATGAGCAGTTCTTC CASSLARPGVDEQFF
TRBJ2-6 . TRBD2 TRBV5-1 TGCGCCAGCAGCTTGTCCGGGACTAGCGTTATCTCTGGGGCCAACGTCCTGACTTTC CASSLSGTSVISGANVLTF
TRBJ1-5 once . TRBV28 TGTGCCAGCAGTTTGAGGCGGGGGGAAATGCAGCCCCAGCATTTT CASSLRRGEMQPQHF
TRBJ2-3 . TRBD2 TRBV2 TGTGCCAGCAGATCAACCCTTATACTTAGAGCGGGAGCCTGCACAGATACGCAGTATTTT CASRSTLILRAGACTDTQYF
TRBJ1-5 few . TRBV4-2 TGTGCCAGCAGCCAAGGGGAGGGGAGCAATCAGCCCCAGCATTTT CASSQGEGSNQPQHF
TRBJ2-2 . TRBD1 TRBV5-5 TGTGCCAGCAGCTTTTACAGTCCTGGGTCAGGGGGCTTCACCGGGGAGCTGTTTTTT CASSFYSPGSGGFTGELFF
TRBJ2-3 few . TRBV2 TGTGCCAGCATATCGCCGCCGGCAGATACGCAGTATTTT CASISPPADTQYF
TRBJ2-5 . TRBD1 TRBV5-1 TGCGCCAGCAGCAACGGACAGGGGGCGCTTGGAGAGACCCAGTACTTC CASSNGQGALGETQYF
TRBJ1-2 . . TRBV28 TGTGCCAGCAGTTCGAGTGCTTATGGCTACACCTTC CASSSSAYGYTF
TRBJ2-2 . TRBD2 TRBV5-1 TGCGCCAGCAGCTTGGAGCGGGGGGCAAATCTGAACACCGGGGAGCTGTTTTTT CASSLERGANLNTGELFF
TRBJ1-5 once TRBD1 TRBV5-1 TGCGCCAGCAGCCCAGGGACAGGACTAAATCAGCCCCAGCATTTT CASSPGTGLNQPQHF
TRBJ1-1 . . TRBV6-5 TGTGCCAGCAGTTACTCGGAGGGCGCAGTGGCTTTCTTT CASSYSEGAVAFF
TRBJ1-6 . . TRBV9 TGTGCCAGCAGCGTAAGGTCAGGGGAAGATAATTCACCCCTCCACTTT CASSVRSGEDNSPLHF
TRBJ1-5 . . TRBV28 TGTGCCAGCAGTTTTTTCTTTCGGGGTAACGATCAGCCCCAGCATTTT CASSFFFRGNDQPQHF
TRBJ2-1 . TRBD2 TRBV18 TGTGCCAGCTCACCATTAGCGGGGGGGCCGGATAATGAGCAGTTCTTC CASSPLAGGPDNEQFF
TRBJ2-1 . TRBD2 TRBV6-6 TGTGCCAGCAGTCATAGCCGACGACTAGCGGGAGGCGATGAGCAGTTCTTC CASSHSRRLAGGDEQFF
TRBJ1-1 . . TRBV11-2 TGTGCCAGCAGCCCCTACAACGGTGGCGGCACTGAAGCTTTCTTT CASSPYNGGGTEAFF
TRBJ1-5 . TRBD1 TRBV10-3 TGTGCCATCAGCGGGGACAGGGGGGGGAATCAGCCCCAGCATTTT CAISGDRGGNQPQHF
TRBJ2-7 . TRBD1 TRBV13 TGTGCCAGCAGCTTGGGGACAGCCCGCTCCTACGAGCAGTACTTC CASSLGTARSYEQYF
TRBJ2-7 . TRBD2 TRBV5-4 TGTGCCAGCAGCTCCCAGCGGGAGGGCCAGAACGAGCAGTACTTC CASSSQREGQNEQYF